This is a list of T cell receptor beta chains from one sample in a study of blood T cells in healthy people across ages. MiXCR, applied by TCRdb to the 5' RACE reads, yields one record per CDR3 protein. The sample consists of some 640,000 distinct CDR3 sequences, more than 40% of them appearing once. Material: blood. These receptors were obtained from a woman in her sixties in good health. Each CDR3 is given with its conserved first and last residue.

j_gene: TRBJ2-6
len: 16
v_gene: TRBV28
CDR3aa: CASSSRTVSGANVLTF

j_gene: TRBJ1-2
len: 13
v_gene: TRBV21-1
CDR3aa: CATRRRNFYGYTF

j_gene: TRBJ2-7
len: 16
v_gene: TRBV20-1
CDR3aa: CSAPGPQTSGYYEQYF

j_gene: TRBJ2-7
len: 15
v_gene: TRBV4-1
CDR3aa: CASSPWPTGPYEQYF

j_gene: TRBJ2-7
len: 14
v_gene: TRBV12-3/TRBV12-4
CDR3aa: CASSLREGSGEQYF

j_gene: TRBJ2-5
len: 13
v_gene: TRBV20-1
CDR3aa: CSAMSDYQETQYF

j_gene: TRBJ2-3
len: 16
v_gene: TRBV18
CDR3aa: CASHKGLAGVTDTQYF

j_gene: TRBJ2-5
len: 13
v_gene: TRBV7-2
CDR3aa: CASSDRLRETQYF

j_gene: TRBJ1-5
len: 14
v_gene: TRBV5-1
CDR3aa: CASSLEGGGQPQHF

j_gene: TRBJ1-2
len: 15
v_gene: TRBV7-2
CDR3aa: CVSRPTGTGIDGYTF

j_gene: TRBJ1-1
len: 14
v_gene: TRBV20-1
CDR3aa: CSGYGPQLHTEAFF

j_gene: TRBJ1-1
len: 15
v_gene: TRBV18
CDR3aa: CASSPAARGNTEAFF

j_gene: TRBJ1-2
len: 12
v_gene: TRBV20-1
CDR3aa: CSARETPRGYTF

j_gene: TRBJ2-7
len: 13
v_gene: TRBV10-3
CDR3aa: CAAATLQGGEQYF

j_gene: TRBJ1-5
len: 14
v_gene: TRBV7-2
CDR3aa: CASSFANSNQPQHF

j_gene: TRBJ2-1
len: 14
v_gene: TRBV2
CDR3aa: CASSETRVGNEQFF

j_gene: TRBJ2-3
len: 15
v_gene: TRBV7-2
CDR3aa: CASSLVAGGGGTQYF

j_gene: TRBJ1-5
len: 14
v_gene: TRBV2
CDR3aa: CASSEGGYNQPQHF

j_gene: TRBJ2-3
len: 12
v_gene: TRBV20-1
CDR3aa: CSASYPTDTQYF

j_gene: TRBJ1-1
len: 13
v_gene: TRBV12-3/TRBV12-4
CDR3aa: CASSFFSGNEAFF

j_gene: TRBJ2-1
len: 14
v_gene: TRBV28
CDR3aa: CASSRDLTYNEQFF

j_gene: TRBJ2-5
len: 14
v_gene: TRBV20-1
CDR3aa: CSASLTSGPGDQYF

j_gene: TRBJ1-4
len: 15
v_gene: TRBV7-2
CDR3aa: CASSRPTGGNEKLFF

j_gene: TRBJ2-1
len: 15
v_gene: TRBV7-2
CDR3aa: CASSLSLADYNEQFF

j_gene: TRBJ1-5
len: 14
v_gene: TRBV7-2
CDR3aa: CASNPRGTNQPQHF

j_gene: TRBJ2-5
len: 17
v_gene: TRBV9
CDR3aa: CASSVEGKRAIGETQYF

j_gene: TRBJ2-2
len: 18
v_gene: TRBV4-2
CDR3aa: CASSQELAGGRYTGELFF

j_gene: TRBJ2-7
len: 16
v_gene: TRBV3-1
CDR3aa: CASSQAGLADYYEQYF

j_gene: NA
len: 16
v_gene: TRBV10-3
CDR3aa: CAISGPRGLSSGEQYF

j_gene: TRBJ2-3
len: 13
v_gene: TRBV6-6
CDR3aa: CAGAGGYTDTQYF

j_gene: TRBJ2-7
len: 11
v_gene: TRBV10-3
CDR3aa: CAISGTYEQYF

j_gene: TRBJ2-1
len: 14
v_gene: TRBV20-1
CDR3aa: CSAPTSGRNNEQFF

j_gene: TRBJ2-1
len: 21
v_gene: TRBV29-1
CDR3aa: CSARGSSGTIPPRSSYNEQFF

j_gene: TRBJ2-5
len: 16
v_gene: TRBV5-1
CDR3aa: CASSFLGLADQETQYF

j_gene: TRBJ2-3
len: 19
v_gene: TRBV3-1
CDR3aa: CASSQDPSGQGSGYLSQYF

j_gene: TRBJ1-4
len: 15
v_gene: TRBV7-9
CDR3aa: CASSFSGGGDEKLFF

j_gene: TRBJ2-3
len: 16
v_gene: TRBV7-2
CDR3aa: CASSLASGQGTDTQYF

j_gene: TRBJ2-1
len: 14
v_gene: TRBV5-5
CDR3aa: CASSFQVSSNEQFF

j_gene: TRBJ2-1
len: 13
v_gene: TRBV10-3
CDR3aa: CAISDSSMDEQFF

j_gene: TRBJ1-1
len: 15
v_gene: TRBV5-1
CDR3aa: CASSLEEGWNTEAFF

j_gene: NA
len: 14
v_gene: TRBV2
CDR3aa: CASSALAGSLEQYF

j_gene: TRBJ2-7
len: 13
v_gene: TRBV10-3
CDR3aa: CAVRAGLAYEQYF

j_gene: TRBJ2-7
len: 15
v_gene: TRBV6-2/TRBV6-3
CDR3aa: CASSPLGVGAREQYF

j_gene: TRBJ2-3
len: 18
v_gene: TRBV4-2
CDR3aa: CASSQDGGTSGRGDTQYF

j_gene: TRBJ1-2
len: 15
v_gene: TRBV7-2
CDR3aa: CATQARDRGQEGYTF

j_gene: TRBJ1-5
len: 13
v_gene: TRBV14
CDR3aa: CASSQATNQPQHF